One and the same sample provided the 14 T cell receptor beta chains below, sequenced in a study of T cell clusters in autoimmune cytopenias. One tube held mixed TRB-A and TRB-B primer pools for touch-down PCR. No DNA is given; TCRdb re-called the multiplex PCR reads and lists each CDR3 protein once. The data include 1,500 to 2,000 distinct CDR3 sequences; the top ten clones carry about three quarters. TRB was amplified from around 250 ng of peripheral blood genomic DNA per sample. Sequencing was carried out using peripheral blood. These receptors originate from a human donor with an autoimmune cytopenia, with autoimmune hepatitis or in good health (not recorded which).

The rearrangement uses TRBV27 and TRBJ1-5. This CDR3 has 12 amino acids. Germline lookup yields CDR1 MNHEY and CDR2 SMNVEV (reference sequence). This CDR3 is CASGLFDQPQHF.

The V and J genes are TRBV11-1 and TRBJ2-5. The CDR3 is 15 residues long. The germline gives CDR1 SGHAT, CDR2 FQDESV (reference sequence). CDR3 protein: CASSLVNSYQETQYF.

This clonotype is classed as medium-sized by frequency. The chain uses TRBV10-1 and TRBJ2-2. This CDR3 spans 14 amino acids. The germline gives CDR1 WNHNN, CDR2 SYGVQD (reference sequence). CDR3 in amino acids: CASSDPGNTGELFF.

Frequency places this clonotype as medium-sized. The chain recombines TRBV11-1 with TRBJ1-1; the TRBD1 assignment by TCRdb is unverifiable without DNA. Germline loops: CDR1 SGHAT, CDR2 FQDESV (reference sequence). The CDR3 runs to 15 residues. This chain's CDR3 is CASSSGQGSVTEAFF.

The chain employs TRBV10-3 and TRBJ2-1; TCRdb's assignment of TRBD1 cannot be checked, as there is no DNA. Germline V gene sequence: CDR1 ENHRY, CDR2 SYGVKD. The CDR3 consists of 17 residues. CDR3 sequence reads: CAISEPTPGGWPNEQFF.

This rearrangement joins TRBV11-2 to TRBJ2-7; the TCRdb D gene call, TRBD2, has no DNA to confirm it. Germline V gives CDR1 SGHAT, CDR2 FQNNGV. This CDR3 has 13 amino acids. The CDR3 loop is CASSYGGVYEQYF.

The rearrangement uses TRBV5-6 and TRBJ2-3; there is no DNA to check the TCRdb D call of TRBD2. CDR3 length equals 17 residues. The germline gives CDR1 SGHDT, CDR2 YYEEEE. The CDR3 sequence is CASSGRTSGISTDTQYF.

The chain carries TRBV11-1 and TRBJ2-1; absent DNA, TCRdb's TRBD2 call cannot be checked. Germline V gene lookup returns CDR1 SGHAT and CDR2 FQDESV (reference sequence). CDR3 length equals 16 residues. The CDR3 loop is CASSLRLAGIYNEQFF.

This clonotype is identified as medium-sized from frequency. This CDR3 reads CASSLAPTNEQFF. The chain has TRBV5-6 and TRBJ2-1. CDR3 length: 13 amino acids. Looked up from germline, CDR1 is SGHDT and CDR2 is YYEEEE.

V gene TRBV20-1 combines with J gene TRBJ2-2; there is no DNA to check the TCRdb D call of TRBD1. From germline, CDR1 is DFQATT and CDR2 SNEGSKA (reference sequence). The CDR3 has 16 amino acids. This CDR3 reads CSASPSGGAGTGELFF.

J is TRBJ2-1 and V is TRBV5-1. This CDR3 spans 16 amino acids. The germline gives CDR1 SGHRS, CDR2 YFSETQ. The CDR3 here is CASSFESRGSTDEQYF.

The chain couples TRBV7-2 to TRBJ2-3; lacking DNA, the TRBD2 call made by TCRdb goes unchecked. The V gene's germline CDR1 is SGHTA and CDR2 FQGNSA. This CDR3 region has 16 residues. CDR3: CANLLTSIRSTDTQYF.

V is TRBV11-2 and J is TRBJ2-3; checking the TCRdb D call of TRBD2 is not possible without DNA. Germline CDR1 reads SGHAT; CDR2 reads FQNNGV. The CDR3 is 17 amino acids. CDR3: CASSFKLVGRARDTQYF.

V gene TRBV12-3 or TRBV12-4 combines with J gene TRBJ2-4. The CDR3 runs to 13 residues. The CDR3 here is CASSFNNKNIQYF.